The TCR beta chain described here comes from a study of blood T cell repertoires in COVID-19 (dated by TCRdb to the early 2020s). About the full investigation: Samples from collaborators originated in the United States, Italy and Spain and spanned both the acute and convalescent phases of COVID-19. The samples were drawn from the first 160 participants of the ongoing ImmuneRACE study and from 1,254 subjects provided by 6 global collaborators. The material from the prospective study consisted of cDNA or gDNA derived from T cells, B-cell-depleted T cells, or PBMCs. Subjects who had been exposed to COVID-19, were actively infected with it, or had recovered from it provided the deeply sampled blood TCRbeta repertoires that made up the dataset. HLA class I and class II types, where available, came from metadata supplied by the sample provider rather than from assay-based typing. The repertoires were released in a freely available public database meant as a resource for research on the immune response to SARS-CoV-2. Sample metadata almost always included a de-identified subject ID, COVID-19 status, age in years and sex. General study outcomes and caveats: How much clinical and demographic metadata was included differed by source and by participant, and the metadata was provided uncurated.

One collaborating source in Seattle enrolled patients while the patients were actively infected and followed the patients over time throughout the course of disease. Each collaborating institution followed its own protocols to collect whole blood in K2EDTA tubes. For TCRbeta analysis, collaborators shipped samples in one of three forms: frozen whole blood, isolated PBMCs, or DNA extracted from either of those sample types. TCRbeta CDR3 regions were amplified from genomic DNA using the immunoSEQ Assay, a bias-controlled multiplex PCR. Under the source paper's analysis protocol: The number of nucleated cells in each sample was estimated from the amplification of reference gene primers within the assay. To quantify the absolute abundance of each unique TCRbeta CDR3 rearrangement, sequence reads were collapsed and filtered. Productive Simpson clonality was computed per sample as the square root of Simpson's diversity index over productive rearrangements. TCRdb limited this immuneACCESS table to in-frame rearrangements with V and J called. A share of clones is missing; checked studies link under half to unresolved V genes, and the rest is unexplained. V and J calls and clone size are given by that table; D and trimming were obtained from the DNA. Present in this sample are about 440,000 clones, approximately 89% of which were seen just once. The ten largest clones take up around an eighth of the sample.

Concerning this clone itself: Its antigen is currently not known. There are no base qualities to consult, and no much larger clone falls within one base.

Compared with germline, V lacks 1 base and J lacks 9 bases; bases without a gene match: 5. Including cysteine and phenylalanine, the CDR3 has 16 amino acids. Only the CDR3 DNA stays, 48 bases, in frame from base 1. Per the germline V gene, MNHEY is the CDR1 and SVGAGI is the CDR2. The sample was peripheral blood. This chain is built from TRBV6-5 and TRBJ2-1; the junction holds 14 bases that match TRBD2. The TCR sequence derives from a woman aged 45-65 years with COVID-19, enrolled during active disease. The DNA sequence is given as TGTGCCAGCAGTTACTTGGGACTAGCGGGGGAGGGTGAGCAGTTCTTC. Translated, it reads CASSYLGLAGEGEQFF.